This T cell receptor (beta chain) originates from a study of T cells in Graves' hyperthyroidism and ophthalmopathy. The study, taken as a whole, reports: Before onset, by a median of around six months, the model predicted ophthalmopathy. Through a model of 13 V-J features, ophthalmopathy was separated from stable hyperthyroidism.

Researchers amplified the TCR beta CDR3 regions from RNA transcripts. A set of HTBI primers served as the primers for a first-round RT-PCR of the TCR CDR3. TCRdb reprocessed the multiplex PCR reads with MiXCR, giving one entry per CDR3 protein. This table has 200,000 to 250,000 distinct CDR3 sequences, approximately 17% appearing once. The patients, who ranged from 18 to 65 in age, presented with newly diagnosed hyperthyroidism lasting under 2 months. Cells are PBMCs isolated from more than 8.5 ml of fresh blood. In regard to this clonotype: Its specificity is not known.

This TCR derives from a man between 45 and 60 years old with Graves' hyperthyroidism. The specimen was blood.

The CDR3 protein is CSARGTEDYEQYF. In DNA, the CDR3 is TGCAGTGCTAGGGGGACGGAAGACTACGAGCAGTACTTC. The V gene is TRBV20-1, the J gene TRBJ2-7; either TRBD1 or TRBD2 may fit D (5 bases each). Germline-derived CDR1 and CDR2 are DFQATT and SNEGSKA (reference sequence). The ends were cut back, 3 bases at V and 3 bases at J, with 12 bases in the middle. The CDR3 contains 13 residues.